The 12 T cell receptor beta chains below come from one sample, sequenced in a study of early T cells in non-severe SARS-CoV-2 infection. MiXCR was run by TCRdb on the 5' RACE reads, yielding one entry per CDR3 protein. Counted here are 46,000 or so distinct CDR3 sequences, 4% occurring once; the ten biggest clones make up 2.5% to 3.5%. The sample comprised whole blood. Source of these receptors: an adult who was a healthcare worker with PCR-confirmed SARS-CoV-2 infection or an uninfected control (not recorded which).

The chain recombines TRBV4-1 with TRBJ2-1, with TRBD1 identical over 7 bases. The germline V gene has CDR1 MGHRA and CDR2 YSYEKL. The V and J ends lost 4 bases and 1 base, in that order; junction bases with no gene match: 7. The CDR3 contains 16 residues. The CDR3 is CASSPEGAFSYNEQFF. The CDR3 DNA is TGCGCCAGCAGCCCAGAGGGGGCGTTTTCCTACAATGAGCAGTTCTTC.

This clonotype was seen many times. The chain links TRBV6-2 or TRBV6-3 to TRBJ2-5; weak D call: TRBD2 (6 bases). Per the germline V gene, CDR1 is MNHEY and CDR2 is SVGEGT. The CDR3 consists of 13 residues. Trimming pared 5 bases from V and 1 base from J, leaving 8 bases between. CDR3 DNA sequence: TGTGCCAGCAGTCGGGACTTCCAAGAGACCCAGTACTTC. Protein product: CASSRDFQETQYF.

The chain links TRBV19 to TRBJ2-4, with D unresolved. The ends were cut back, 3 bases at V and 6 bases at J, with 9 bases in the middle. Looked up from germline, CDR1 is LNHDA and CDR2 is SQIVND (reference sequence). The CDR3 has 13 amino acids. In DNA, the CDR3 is TGTGCCAGTAGTATTGGGTGGGGAAACATTCAGTACTTC. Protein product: CASSIGWGNIQYF.

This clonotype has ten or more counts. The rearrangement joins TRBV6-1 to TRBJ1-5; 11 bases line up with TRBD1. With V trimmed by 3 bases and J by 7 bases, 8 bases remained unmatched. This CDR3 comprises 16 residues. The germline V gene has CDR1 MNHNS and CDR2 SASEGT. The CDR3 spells CASSEADGTGGQPQHF. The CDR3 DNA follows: TGTGCCAGCAGTGAGGCGGACGGGACAGGGGGACAGCCCCAGCATTTT.

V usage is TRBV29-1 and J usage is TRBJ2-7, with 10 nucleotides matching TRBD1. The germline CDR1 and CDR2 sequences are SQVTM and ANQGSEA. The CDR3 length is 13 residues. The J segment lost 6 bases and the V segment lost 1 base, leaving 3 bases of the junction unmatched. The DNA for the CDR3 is TGCAGCGTTGAAGGACAGGGGGCTCGCGAGCAGTACTTC. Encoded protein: CSVEGQGAREQYF.

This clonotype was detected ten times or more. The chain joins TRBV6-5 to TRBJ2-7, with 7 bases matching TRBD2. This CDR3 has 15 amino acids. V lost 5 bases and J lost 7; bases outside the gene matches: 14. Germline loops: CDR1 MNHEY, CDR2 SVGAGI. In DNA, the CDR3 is TGTGCCAGCAGTCCGACCTGGTCCTCGGGGGGTGAGCAGTACTTC. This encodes CASSPTWSSGGEQYF.

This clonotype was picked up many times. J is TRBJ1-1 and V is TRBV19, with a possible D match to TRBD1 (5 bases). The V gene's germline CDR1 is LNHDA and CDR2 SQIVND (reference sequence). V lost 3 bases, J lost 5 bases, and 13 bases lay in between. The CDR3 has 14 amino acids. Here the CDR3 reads CASSIPLGVTEAFF. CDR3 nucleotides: TGTGCCAGTAGTATCCCCCTGGGGGTAACTGAAGCTTTCTTT.

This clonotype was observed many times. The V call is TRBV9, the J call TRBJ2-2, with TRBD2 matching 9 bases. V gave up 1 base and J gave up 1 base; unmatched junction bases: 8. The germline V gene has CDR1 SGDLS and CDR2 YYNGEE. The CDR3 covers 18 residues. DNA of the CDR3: TGTGCCAGCAGCGTACGAGGAGCGGGAGGCTTGAACACCGGGGAGCTGTTTTTT. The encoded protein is CASSVRGAGGLNTGELFF. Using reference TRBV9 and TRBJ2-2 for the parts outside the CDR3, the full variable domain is DSGVTQTPKHLITATGQRVTLRCSPRSGDLSVYWYQQSLDQGLQFLIQYYNGEERAKGNILERFSAQQFPDLHSELNLSSLELGDSALYFCASSVRGAGGLNTGELFFGEGSRLTVL.

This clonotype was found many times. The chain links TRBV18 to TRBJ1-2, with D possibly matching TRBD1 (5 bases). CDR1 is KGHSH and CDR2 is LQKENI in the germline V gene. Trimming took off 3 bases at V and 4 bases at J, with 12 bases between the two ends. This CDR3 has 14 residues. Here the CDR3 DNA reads TGTGCCAGCTCACCCGGCCGGGACGGCTATGGCTACACCTTC. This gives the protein CASSPGRDGYGYTF.

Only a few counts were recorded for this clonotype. CDR3 nucleotides: TGCGCCAGCAGCCAAGATTACGGGGCGAGCTCCTACGAGCAGTACTTC. The encoded protein is CASSQDYGASSYEQYF. This sequence joins TRBV4-1 and TRBJ2-7; D is perhaps TRBD1 or TRBD2 (5 bases each). The CDR3 spans 16 residues. V lost 0 bases and J 0 bases, leaving 12 bases between the germline ends. CDR1 and CDR2 from the germline V gene are MGHRA and YSYEKL.

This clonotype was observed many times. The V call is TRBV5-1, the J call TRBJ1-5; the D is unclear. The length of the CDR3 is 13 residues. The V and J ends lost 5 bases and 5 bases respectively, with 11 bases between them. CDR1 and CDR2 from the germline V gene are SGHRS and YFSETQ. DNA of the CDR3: TGCGCCAGCAGTGTTGGTCGTCATCAGCCCCAGCATTTT. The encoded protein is CASSVGRHQPQHF. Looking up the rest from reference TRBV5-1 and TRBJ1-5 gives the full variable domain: KAGVTQTPRYLIKTRGQQVTLSCSPISGHRSVSWYQQTPGQGLQFLFEYFSETQRNKGNFPGRFSGRQFSNSRSEMNVSTLELGDSALYLCASSVGRHQPQHFGDGTRLSIL.

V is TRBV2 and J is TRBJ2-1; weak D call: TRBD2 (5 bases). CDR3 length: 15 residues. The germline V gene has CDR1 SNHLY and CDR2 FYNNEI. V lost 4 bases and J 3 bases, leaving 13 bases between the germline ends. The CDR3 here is CASSGVEGVYNEQFF. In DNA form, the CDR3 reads TGTGCCAGCAGTGGTGTTGAGGGTGTCTACAATGAGCAGTTCTTC.